This TCR beta chain was sequenced in a study of lymphopenia after photon versus proton radiotherapy (dated by TCRdb to about 2019). For context, the study as a whole: In patients with gastrointestinal tumors who developed high-grade lymphopenia, the study compared the immunological effects of photon radiation therapy with those of proton radiation therapy. The study was designed to characterize how the impact on the immune system differs between the two radiation modalities. The cohort comprised 20 patients with gastrointestinal tumors who received either photon or proton therapy and then developed lymphopenia. Results the study describes overall, beyond this receptor: Among patients across the cohort who died, overall survival time showed an inverse correlation with a larger post-nadir drop in TCR diversity. After the lymphocyte count nadir, oligoclonal expansion, especially of CD8+ Temra cells, was observed in photon-treated repertoires, and the drop in diversity was driven by this expansion. The survival association was examined only in patients who died, and the authors described better survival with proton therapy as a possibility, not as a demonstrated result. During treatment, patients who received photon therapy lost naive T cells and TCR diversity and gained effector/memory populations, whereas patients who received proton therapy remained relatively stable.

Worth noting for this clone: Its antigen is not yet known. Base-call qualities are not available, and no considerably larger clone is one nucleotide away. The same CDR3 can be traced to other DNA sequences in this sample.

Library preparation employed the immunoSEQ multiplex PCR assay. Alongside multiparametric flow cytometry, deep sequencing of rearranged TCR beta loci was used to profile the T cell repertoires. What TCRdb holds here is the immuneACCESS table cut down to in-frame rearrangements. Part of the clones is not present; checked against another copy, under half of the missing clones reflect an unresolved V gene, and the others are unexplained. For this sample there are more than 45,000 clones; roughly 90% appear just once. The top ten clonotypes cover more than 15% of the sample. V and J are trimmed by 6 bases and 4 bases, and the gene matches miss 5 bases of the junction. The CDR3, cysteine through phenylalanine, is 13 amino acids long. Only the CDR3 portion is preserved as DNA: 39 bases, with reading frame beginning at the first base. CDR1 is given as MNHEY and CDR2 as SMNVEV, both from the germline V gene (reference sequence).

The rearranged chain carries TRBV27 and TRBJ2-5; TRBD1 aligns with 7 central bases. This TCR was sampled from a middle-aged woman with cholangiocarcinoma. Here the sequenced sample was peripheral blood, taken from a patient treated with photon-based radiotherapy. The DNA sequence is given as TGTGCCAGCAGACCGACAGGGCTAGAGACCCAGTACTTC. This sequence encodes CASRPTGLETQYF.